The table lists the clone carrying this TCR beta chain with a few counts. Its antigen is currently unknown. For each subset, genomic DNA was distributed in equal portions over several immunoSEQ plates. Under the authors' procedure: ImmunoSEQ output lacked quality scores and full-length reads, limiting matched filtering. Here immunoSEQ multiplex PCR was the method, and the copy in TCRdb shows in-frame clones only, minus some. V and J calls and clone size are copied from that table; D and trimming were computed from the DNA. The sample includes about 2,100,000 clones, around 93% of them seen just once. Trimming left V 5 bases short and J 0 bases short, with 7 bases between. This CDR3 spans 13 amino acids. Germline V lookup: CDR1 LNHDA, CDR2 SQIVND (reference sequence). The sample is drawn from a study of shared clonotypes between healthy human individuals. General study results and limits: What naive subsets generally showed was a larger estimated richness than memory subsets showed. When compared with the clonotypes that were shared by all four sorted-subset donors, the non-shared clonotypes turned out to have lower generation probabilities.

As defined, naive CD8 cells were CD45RO-negative and positively selected for CCR7, with terminally differentiated effector memory CD45RA+ cells excluded. The chain joins TRBV19 to TRBJ1-1, with D possibly matching TRBD1 (5 bases). Sequences were obtained from naive CD8+ T cells from PBMCs. The sequence was collected from a man between 18 and 29 years old in good health. Some clones in this sample may be carry-over from other donors' samples. CDR3 amino acids: CASSGALNTEAFF. For the CDR3, the DNA is TGTGCCAGTAGTGGGGCCTTGAACACTGAAGCTTTCTTT. Together with reference TRBV19 and TRBJ1-1, the CDR3 gives the full variable domain: DGGITQSPKYLFRKEGQNVTLSCEQNLNHDAMYWYRQDPGQGLRLIYYSQIVNDFQKGDIAEGYSVSREKKESFPLTVTSAQKNPTAFYLCASSGALNTEAFFGQGTRLTVV.